Below are 12 T cell receptor beta chains sequenced from a single sample in a study of PD-L1 blockade in urothelial cancer. The assay was immunoSEQ multiplex PCR, and TCRdb's table has in-frame clones only and misses some. Of 130,000 or so clones in the sample, around 85% are singletons; the top ten hold 2.5% to 4%. Noted time point: pretreatment peripheral blood. The source was PBMCs, collected around atezolizumab (anti-PD-L1) treatment. The receptors originated from a man aged 45-60 years with urothelial cancer.

The chain combines TRBV20-1 with TRBJ2-7, with a possible D match to TRBD1 (6 bases). Germline V gene lookup returns CDR1 DFQATT and CDR2 SNEGSKA (reference sequence). This CDR3 region has 11 residues. V lost 6 bases and J lost 5, with 11 bases in between. CDR3 protein: CSANDRHEQYF. In DNA, the CDR3 is TGCAGTGCAAACGACAGGCACGAGCAGTACTTC.

Comments on this clone: Its ends do not fully match the called genes, so a read error is possible. The chain links TRBV4-2 to TRBJ2-7; weak D call: TRBD2 (6 bases). The CDR3 is 14 amino acids. The germline V gene has CDR1 LGHNA and CDR2 YNFKEQ. The CDR3 protein is CASNQEAGQYEQYF. The CDR3 nucleotides are TGTGCCAGCAACCAAGAGGCGGGGCAGTACGAGCAGTACTTC.

This rearrangement joins TRBV11-1 to TRBJ2-7; TRBD1 agrees at 11 bases. This CDR3 has 16 residues. Losses at the gene ends were 0 bases for V and 2 bases for J; bases not matched to a gene: 3. Per germline, CDR1 SGHAT and CDR2 FQDESV (reference sequence). The CDR3 nucleotides read TGTGCCAGCAGCTTAGCGGGACAGGGGGTCACCTACGAGCAGTACTTC. Protein: CASSLAGQGVTYEQYF.

In its sample, this clone was seen a few times. V and J are TRBV2 and TRBJ2-1, with 8 positions matching TRBD1. V lost 7 bases, J lost 5 bases, and 13 bases stayed unmatched. Germline CDR1 is SNHLY and CDR2 is FYNNEI. There are 16 residues in the CDR3. In nucleotides, the CDR3 is TGTGCCAGCACTCCGTTCCGCAGGGGGCCCGACAATGAGCAGTTCTTC. As protein: CASTPFRRGPDNEQFF.

The rearrangement uses TRBV28 and TRBJ1-2, with TRBD1 as a possible D gene (5 bases). The CDR3 is 14 amino acids. V gave up 6 bases and J gave up 4 bases, with 15 bases separating them. Germline lookup yields CDR1 MDHEN and CDR2 SYDVKM. The chain's CDR3 is CASRLQEGPYGYTF. The DNA of the CDR3 is TGTGCCAGCAGGCTACAGGAGGGGCCCTATGGCTACACCTTC.

The chain combines TRBV27 with TRBJ1-1; possibly TRBD1 for D (5 bases). CDR3 length equals 19 residues. Trimming cost V 5 bases and J 4 bases, with 29 bases left between them. The germline V gene encodes CDR1 MNHEY and CDR2 SMNVEV (reference sequence). The CDR3 bases are TGTGCCAGCAGTCCCCAAACGACAGCCGCAACGAGTCGTAGCACTGAAGCTTTCTTT. It encodes CASSPQTTAATSRSTEAFF.

The V and J genes are TRBV30 and TRBJ1-3; 7 bases agree with TRBD1. Trimming at V came to 2 bases and at J to 0 bases, leaving 4 bases not matched to a gene. Germline V gene lookup returns CDR1 GTSNPN and CDR2 SVGIG (reference sequence). CDR3 length: 15 residues. CDR3 residues: CAWSQGVNSGNTIYF. The CDR3 DNA follows: TGTGCCTGGAGTCAGGGGGTGAACTCTGGAAACACCATATATTTT. Full variable domain (rest looked up from reference TRBV30 and TRBJ1-3): SQTIHQWPATLVQPVGSPLSLECTVEGTSNPNLYWYRQAAGRGLQLLFYSVGIGQISSEVPQNLSASRPQDRQFILSSKKLLLSDSGFYLCAWSQGVNSGNTIYFGEGSWLTVV.

The chain recombines TRBV4-2 with TRBJ2-3; unclear D gene. Trimming stripped 0 bases from V and 0 bases from J, with 10 bases between. From germline, CDR1 is LGHNA and CDR2 YNFKEQ. The CDR3 consists of 16 residues. CDR3 amino acids: CASSQDFSTSTDTQYF. CDR3 in DNA: TGTGCCAGCAGCCAAGATTTTTCGACTAGCACAGATACGCAGTATTTT.

DNA for the CDR3: TGCGCCAGCAGCCCCGTCCCAATGGGCAGGGGCTACGAGCAGTACTTC. Translating it yields CASSPVPMGRGYEQYF. The rearrangement joins TRBV4-1 to TRBJ2-7; D possibly corresponds to TRBD1 (6 bases). V was shortened by 4 bases and J by 3 bases, with 19 bases between the two germline ends. Germline values: CDR1 MGHRA, CDR2 YSYEKL. This CDR3 has 16 amino acids.

The chain is built from TRBV7-8 and TRBJ2-5; 15 bases align to TRBD2. This CDR3 has 17 amino acids. CDR1 and CDR2 from the germline V gene are SGHVS and FQNEAQ. Germline trimming cut 5 bases from V and 3 bases from J; bases unmatched to any gene: 7. CDR3 coding DNA: TGTGCCAGCAGCCCTGGACTAGCGGGAGGGATTAAAGAGACCCAGTACTTC. Translated, it gives CASSPGLAGGIKETQYF.

This rearrangement joins TRBV5-1 to TRBJ2-3, with 7 nucleotides matching TRBD2. CDR3 length equals 15 residues. Germline V gene lookup returns CDR1 SGHRS and CDR2 YFSETQ. J gave up 2 bases and V 3 bases, and 6 bases lay outside the gene matches. In nucleotides, the CDR3 is TGCGCCAGCAGCTCGGCGCGGGGGTCCACAGATACGCAGTATTTT. Translated, it gives CASSSARGSTDTQYF.

The chain has TRBV5-1 and TRBJ2-7; TRBD1 is a possible D gene (5 bases). The germline V gene encodes CDR1 SGHRS and CDR2 YFSETQ. The V and J ends lost 0 bases and 3 bases respectively, with 10 bases between them. The CDR3 has 14 amino acids. CDR3 region: CASSLADRGYEQYF. CDR3 in DNA: TGCGCCAGCAGCTTGGCCGATAGGGGCTACGAGCAGTACTTC.